Listed here is a single T cell receptor (beta chain). Which antigen it targets is not known. Within one base of it there is no much larger clone, and no base qualities were kept. This specimen belongs to a study of CD8 T cells in ankylosing spondylitis (dated by TCRdb to the late 2010s). Notes on the research overall: T cell receptor beta repertoires were profiled in healthy donors and ankylosing spondylitis patients so that disease-linked TCR variants could be found. The full study cohort was made up of about two dozen ankylosing spondylitis patients and 95 to 130 healthy donors. Samples of peripheral blood were taken, and for ankylosing spondylitis patients, synovial fluid was collected as well.

Here is what the overall study found, with its caveats: A TCR beta motif made up of several highly homologous amino acid variants appeared to be characteristic of blood from ankylosing spondylitis patients. The disease-linked clones were reported to be significantly enriched in matched synovial fluid samples from ankylosing spondylitis patients. Some motif variants had previously been reported in the synovial fluid and blood of reactive arthritis patients, which suggests shared mechanisms of disease initiation. In peripheral blood, the disease-linked clones were found at relatively low frequencies and had a CD8+ phenotype.

The sequencer was an Illumina HiSeq 2500. TCR beta libraries were prepared by quantitative 5'-RACE with molecular barcodes. On the authors' methods: Disease-linked TCR variants were identified with a new computational method built on a probabilistic model of VDJ rearrangement. Using fastp trimming at Q25 and MiXCR clonotype assembly, TCRdb reanalyzed the public sequencing data and kept in-frame beta chains. CDR3 protein sequences are deduplicated, and each keeps its most common genes and DNA. The V and J calls and clone size come from TCRdb's table, not from the authors' own analysis. The sample has around 250,000 distinct CDR3 sequences on record, approximately 11% of them singletons. Of the sample, 5.5% to 8% falls within the top ten clones. The CDR3 measures 13 amino acids from cysteine to phenylalanine. Only the CDR3 DNA is retained, 39 bases long and in frame from the first base. CDR1 and CDR2 (MNHEY, SMNVEV) derive from the germline V gene (reference sequence). The junction carries 4 bases between V and J, which are trimmed by 4 bases and 0 bases respectively.

The sample was blood, either unsorted or a sorted T cell fraction (not recorded which). The sequence derives from a male donor with ankylosing spondylitis or in good health (not recorded which). The sequence is built from TRBV27 and TRBJ1-5; no D gene can be assigned with confidence. The CDR3 has the sequence CASSWNSNQPQHF. The sequence in DNA is TGTGCCAGCAGTTGGAATAGCAATCAGCCCCAGCATTTT.